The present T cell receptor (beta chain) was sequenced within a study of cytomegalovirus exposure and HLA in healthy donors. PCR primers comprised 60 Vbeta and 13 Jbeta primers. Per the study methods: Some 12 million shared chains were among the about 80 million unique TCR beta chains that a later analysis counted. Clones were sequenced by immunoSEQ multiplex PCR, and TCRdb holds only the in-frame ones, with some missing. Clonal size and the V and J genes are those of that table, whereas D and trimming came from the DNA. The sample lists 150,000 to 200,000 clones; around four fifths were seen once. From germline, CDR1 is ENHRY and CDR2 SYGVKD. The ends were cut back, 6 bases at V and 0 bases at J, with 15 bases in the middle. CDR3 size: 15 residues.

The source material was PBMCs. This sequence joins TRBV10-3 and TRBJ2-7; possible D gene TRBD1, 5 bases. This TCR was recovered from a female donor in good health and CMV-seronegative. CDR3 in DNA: TGTGCCATCAGCACCGACAGCCCATCCTCCTACGAGCAGTACTTC. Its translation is CAISTDSPSSYEQYF.